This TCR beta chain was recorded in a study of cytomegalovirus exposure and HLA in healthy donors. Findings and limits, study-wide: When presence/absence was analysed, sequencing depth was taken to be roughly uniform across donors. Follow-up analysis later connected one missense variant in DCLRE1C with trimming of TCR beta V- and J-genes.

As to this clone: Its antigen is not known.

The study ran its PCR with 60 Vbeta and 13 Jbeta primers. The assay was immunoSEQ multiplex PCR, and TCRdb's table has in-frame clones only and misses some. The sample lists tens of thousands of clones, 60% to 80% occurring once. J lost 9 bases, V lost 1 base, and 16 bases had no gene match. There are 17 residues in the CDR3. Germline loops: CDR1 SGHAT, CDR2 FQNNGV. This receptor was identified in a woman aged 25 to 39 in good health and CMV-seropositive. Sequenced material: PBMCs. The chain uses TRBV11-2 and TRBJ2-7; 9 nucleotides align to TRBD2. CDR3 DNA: TGTGCCAGCAGCTTAGGGCGCGGGGGGGCCTTCGTGAGCGTGCAGTACTTC. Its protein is CASSLGRGGAFVSVQYF.